The clone carrying this T cell receptor beta chain was observed at least ten times. Its antigen is undetermined. CDR3 length equals 15 residues. From germline, CDR1 is SGHRS and CDR2 YFSETQ. The V and J ends lost 0 bases and 1 base respectively, with 8 bases between them. The sample is drawn from a study of T-cell memory formation after mild COVID-19. Study-level findings and limits: Contracting CD8+ clones were enriched in EMRA, CD4+ mainly in CM and EM.

TCRdb re-called the 5' RACE reads through MiXCR, storing one row per CDR3 protein. The sample carries 250,000 or so distinct CDR3 sequences, 8.5% to 9.5% recorded once. The chain employs TRBV5-1 and TRBJ1-5, with D unresolved. The sequence was obtained from a man aged 18 to 29 who had mild COVID-19 (a few samples of this study predate the infection). Cell type and time point are not known. The sample was PBMCs or a T cell subset sorted from them (not recorded which). The CDR3 loop reads CASSLAPGSNQPQHF. As DNA, the CDR3 is TGCGCCAGCAGCTTGGCGCCGGGGAGCAATCAGCCCCAGCATTTT.